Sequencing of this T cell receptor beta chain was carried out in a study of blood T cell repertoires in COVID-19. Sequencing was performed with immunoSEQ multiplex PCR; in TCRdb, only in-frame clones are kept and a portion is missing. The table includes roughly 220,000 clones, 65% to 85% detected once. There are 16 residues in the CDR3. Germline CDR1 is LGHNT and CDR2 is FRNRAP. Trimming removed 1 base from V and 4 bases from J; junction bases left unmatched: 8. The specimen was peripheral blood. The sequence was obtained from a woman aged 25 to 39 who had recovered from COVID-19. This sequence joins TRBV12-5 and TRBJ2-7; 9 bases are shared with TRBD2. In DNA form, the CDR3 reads TGTGCTAGTGGTTTGGGGCTAGCGGGAATTATTTACGAGCAGTACTTC. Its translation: CASGLGLAGIIYEQYF.